This T cell receptor beta chain appears in the sequencing data of a study of T cell responses to AZD1222 COVID-19 vaccine. This CDR3 has 12 residues. Germline V gives CDR1 SGHTS, CDR2 YDEGEE. Deletions cut 4 bases from V and 9 bases from J, with 11 bases between. Sequencing was performed with immunoSEQ multiplex PCR; in TCRdb, only in-frame clones are kept and a portion is missing. The table includes roughly 120,000 clones, approximately 90% detected once. The gene calls are TRBV5-8 and TRBJ1-5; D gene ambiguous. This TCR was sampled from an adult who received the AZD1222 COVID-19 vaccine. Sequencing used peripheral blood, obtained 28 days after the second AZD1222 dose. CDR3 DNA: TGTGCCAGCAGCCATACGGCGGGGCCCCAGCATTTT. Translation: CASSHTAGPQHF.